The 24 T cell receptor beta chains in this list originate from one sample, sequenced in a study of cytomegalovirus exposure and HLA in healthy donors. PCR was performed using 60 Vbeta and 13 Jbeta primers. Method: immunoSEQ multiplex PCR; TCRdb's copy keeps in-frame clones and lacks some. Of about 150,000 clones in the sample, around 79% were seen once. Sequencing was done on a sample of PBMCs. Every receptor here comes from a man aged 35-49 years in good health and CMV-seropositive.

The chain uses TRBV27 and TRBJ1-1; possibly TRBD1 for D (6 bases). V lost 2 bases and J 4 bases, leaving 14 bases between the germline ends. The CDR3 contains 15 residues. Germline V CDR1 and CDR2: MNHEY, SMNVEV (reference sequence). CDR3 in DNA: TGTGCCAGCAGTTTACTCCGGGACACAGGCACTGAAGCTTTCTTT. It codes for CASSLLRDTGTEAFF.

V is TRBV10-3 and J is TRBJ2-5; TRBD2 aligns across 11 bases. V lost 0 bases, J lost 5 bases, and 11 bases stayed unmatched. Germline CDR1 is ENHRY and CDR2 is SYGVKD. This CDR3 has 18 amino acids. CDR3 nucleotides: TGTGCCATCAGTGAGTCGGGTATAGCGGGAGGGCCAAGGGAGACCCAGTACTTC. This codes for CAISESGIAGGPRETQYF.

J is TRBJ2-1 and V is TRBV2, with 10 nucleotides matching TRBD2. J was trimmed by 1 base and V by 7 bases; bases with no gene match: 4. The CDR3 is made up of 15 amino acids. Per the germline V gene, CDR1 is SNHLY and CDR2 is FYNNEI. CDR3 sequence (DNA): TGTGCCAGCACGACTAGCGGGCAATCCTACAATGAGCAGTTCTTC. Amino acid sequence: CASTTSGQSYNEQFF.

The chain links TRBV5-5 to TRBJ2-5, with 8 bases fitting TRBD2. Germline CDR1 and CDR2: SGHKS and YYEKEE (reference sequence). This CDR3 is 15 amino acids long. Trimming cost V 4 bases and J 5 bases; bases outside gene matches: 10. The CDR3 loop reads CASSGGRTSYETQYF. CDR3 coding DNA: TGTGCCAGCAGCGGGGGGAGGACTAGCTACGAGACCCAGTACTTC.

V is TRBV16 and J is TRBJ2-7, with TRBD1 as a possible D gene (5 bases). Deletions cut 8 bases from V and 2 bases from J, with 16 bases between. The CDR3 loop spans 14 amino acids. The germline CDR1 and CDR2 sequences are KGHSY and FQNENV. This chain's CDR3 is CASGRTTGPYEQYF. The CDR3 DNA reads TGTGCCAGCGGACGTACAACAGGACCCTACGAGCAGTACTTC.

J is TRBJ2-7 and V is TRBV7-9, with 7 bases that match TRBD2. J was trimmed by 0 bases and V by 5 bases; bases with no gene match: 10. CDR3 length equals 16 residues. Germline V CDR1 and CDR2: SEHNR, FQNEAQ (reference sequence). CDR3 protein: CASSTHLAVNSYEQYF. The CDR3 DNA follows: TGTGCCAGCAGCACCCACCTAGCGGTCAACTCCTACGAGCAGTACTTC.

V usage is TRBV11-3 and J usage is TRBJ1-4, with a weak D call TRBD1 (6 bases). The germline V gene has CDR1 SGHNT and CDR2 YENEEA. CDR3 length: 14 amino acids. V shed 5 bases and J shed 1 base, with 8 bases lying between them. In nucleotides, the CDR3 is TGTGCCAGCAGCCACAGGGTAACTAATGAAAAACTGTTTTTT. It is translated as CASSHRVTNEKLFF.

The CDR3 region has the DNA TGTGCCAGCAGAGCGGTCCTAGCTAACTATGGCTACACCTTC. Amino acid sequence: CASRAVLANYGYTF. This chain links TRBV28 with TRBJ1-2; D gene ambiguous. There are 14 residues in the CDR3. Germline V lookup: CDR1 MDHEN, CDR2 SYDVKM. V shed 6 bases and J shed 0 bases, with 11 bases lying between them.

The rearrangement links TRBV4-1 to TRBJ1-1, with 7 bases lining up with TRBD1. V lost 1 base to trimming and J lost 1 base; unmatched junction nucleotides: 3. This CDR3 region has 15 residues. Germline CDR1 is MGHRA and CDR2 is YSYEKL. This CDR3 is CASSQGQGWNTEAFF. CDR3 sequence (DNA): TGCGCCAGCAGCCAAGGACAGGGATGGAACACTGAAGCTTTCTTT.

This chain connects TRBV27 to TRBJ2-5, with D possibly being TRBD1 (5 bases). This CDR3 spans 14 amino acids. The germline V gene encodes CDR1 MNHEY and CDR2 SMNVEV (reference sequence). V gave up 3 bases and J gave up 7 bases, with 15 bases separating them. CDR3: CASSFRLRTGTQYF. CDR3 in DNA: TGTGCCAGCAGTTTCCGGCTTCGTACAGGGACCCAGTACTTC.

V gene TRBV6-5 combines with J gene TRBJ1-5, with TRBD1 matching over 7 bases. Germline CDR1 and CDR2: MNHEY and SVGAGI. The CDR3 runs 14 residues. The V gene end was trimmed by 6 bases and the J gene end by 5 bases; junction bases not matched to a gene: 7. CDR3: CASRPRGRDQPQHF. The DNA of the CDR3 is TGTGCCAGCAGGCCGAGGGGGCGAGATCAGCCCCAGCATTTT.

The rearrangement links TRBV6-4 to TRBJ2-1; TRBD2 might be the D (6 bases). CDR3 length: 12 residues. The V gene lost 6 bases and the J gene lost 8 bases, with 11 bases spanning the gap. The germline CDR1 and CDR2 sequences are MRHNA and SNTAGT. CDR3 region: CASRTSIYEQFF. The CDR3 bases are TGTGCCAGCAGAACTAGCATCTATGAGCAGTTCTTC.

In nucleotides, the CDR3 is TGTGCCAGCAGCGTAGAACAGGGGGCGGGAAACACCATATATTTT. Residues: CASSVEQGAGNTIYF. The genes are TRBV9 and TRBJ1-3; TRBD1 matches 9 bases. CDR1 and CDR2 (germline): SGDLS, YYNGEE. The CDR3 is made up of 15 amino acids. V shed 0 bases and J 4 bases; nucleotides not matched to a gene: 2.

The J gene is TRBJ2-7, the V gene TRBV29-1, with D possibly being TRBD1 (5 bases). V lost 0 bases and J lost 0, with 12 bases in between. This CDR3 contains 15 residues. Germline V lookup: CDR1 SQVTM, CDR2 ANQGSEA. The DNA of the CDR3 is TGCAGCGTTGAAGATGGGGCAGGGCTCTCCTACGAGCAGTACTTC. This gives the protein CSVEDGAGLSYEQYF.

V gene TRBV19 combines with J gene TRBJ1-2; 10 nucleotides agree with TRBD1. J was trimmed by 4 bases and V by 5 bases; bases with no gene match: 10. Germline CDR1 is LNHDA and CDR2 is SQIVND (reference sequence). The CDR3 loop spans 16 amino acids. The DNA for the CDR3 is TGTGCCAGTAGTGGAGGCGGGGACAGGGGAATCTATGGCTACACCTTC. Translation gives CASSGGGDRGIYGYTF.

The CDR3 is CASLGVGTLGTEAFF. The CDR3 nucleotides are TGTGCCAGCCTAGGAGTCGGGACTCTGGGGACTGAAGCTTTCTTT. The chain carries TRBV19 and TRBJ1-1; D may be TRBD1 (5 bases). This CDR3 is 15 amino acids long. Germline-derived CDR1 and CDR2 are LNHDA and SQIVND (reference sequence). Trimming took 9 bases from V and 5 from J, leaving 22 bases between them. The full variable domain, in which reference TRBV19 and TRBJ1-1 provide the parts outside the CDR3, is DGGITQSPKYLFRKEGQNVTLSCEQNLNHDAMYWYRQDPGQGLRLIYYSQIVNDFQKGDIAEGYSVSREKKESFPLTVTSAQKNPTAFYLCASLGVGTLGTEAFFGQGTRLTVV.

The rearrangement links TRBV7-9 to TRBJ2-3; 14 bases agree with TRBD2. The CDR3 covers 15 residues. With V trimmed by 4 bases and J by 5 bases, 2 bases remained unmatched. Germline-derived CDR1 and CDR2 are SEHNR and FQNEAQ (reference sequence). The CDR3 is CASSSGLAGVDTQYF. CDR3 in DNA: TGTGCCAGCAGCTCGGGACTAGCGGGAGTAGATACGCAGTATTTT.

V is TRBV29-1 and J is TRBJ2-7; possible D gene TRBD1, 5 bases. Germline lookup yields CDR1 SQVTM and CDR2 ANQGSEA. V was clipped by 1 base and J by 4 bases, with 14 bases between them. The CDR3 extends over 14 amino acids. In DNA form, the CDR3 reads TGCAGCGTTGAAGTTCCGGGTCACAGGTACGAGCAGTACTTC. Translating it yields CSVEVPGHRYEQYF.

This clone has more than one count but fewer than ten. The chain links TRBV11-3 to TRBJ2-1; possible D gene TRBD1, 5 bases. The germline gives CDR1 SGHNT, CDR2 YENEEA. The V gene lost 5 bases and the J gene lost 0 bases, with 11 bases spanning the gap. The CDR3 sequence is 15 residues long. DNA for the CDR3: TGTGCCAGCAGCATCCACAGGATCTCCTACAATGAGCAGTTCTTC. Translated, it gives CASSIHRISYNEQFF.

V and J are TRBV5-4 and TRBJ2-1; 7 nucleotides match TRBD2. Losses at the gene ends were 0 bases for V and 8 bases for J; bases not matched to a gene: 8. The CDR3 totals 15 residues. The germline CDR1 and CDR2 sequences are SGHNT and YYREEE (reference sequence). Written as DNA, the CDR3 is TGTGCCAGCAGCTTGGCCAGCGGGATGAACGATGAGCAGTTCTTC. Translating it yields CASSLASGMNDEQFF.

The V gene is TRBV7-9, the J gene TRBJ2-1, with TRBD2 matching over 15 bases. V lost 4 bases, J lost 0 bases, and 7 bases stayed unmatched. The CDR3 is 19 amino acids. CDR1 is SEHNR and CDR2 is FQNEAQ in the germline V gene (reference sequence). The CDR3: CASSSSGTSGRSSYNEQFF. In nucleotides, the CDR3 is TGTGCCAGCAGCTCTTCCGGGACTAGCGGGAGGAGCTCCTACAATGAGCAGTTCTTC.

This clone has only a few counts. This chain joins TRBV7-6 and TRBJ1-2, with 8 bases fitting TRBD1. The length of the CDR3 is 13 residues. The trim removed 3 bases at V and 8 bases at J, leaving 5 bases unmatched. CDR1 is SGHVS and CDR2 is FNYEAQ in the germline V gene. For the CDR3, the DNA is TGTGCCAGCAGCTTTTCAGGGGGCAGGGGCTACACCTTC. This gives the protein CASSFSGGRGYTF.

J is TRBJ1-2 and V is TRBV5-1; 10 bases are a match to TRBD1. The CDR3 runs 13 residues. CDR1 and CDR2 from the germline V gene are SGHRS and YFSETQ. V dropped 4 bases and J dropped 7; count of bases not matched to a gene: 4. CDR3 loop: CASSPGQGGGYTF. In nucleotides, the CDR3 is TGCGCCAGCAGCCCTGGACAGGGGGGTGGCTACACCTTC. The variable domain in full, with the rest retrieved from reference TRBV5-1 and TRBJ1-2, is KAGVTQTPRYLIKTRGQQVTLSCSPISGHRSVSWYQQTPGQGLQFLFEYFSETQRNKGNFPGRFSGRQFSNSRSEMNVSTLELGDSALYLCASSPGQGGGYTFGSGTRLTVV.

This chain links TRBV6-6 with TRBJ1-5; D gene ambiguous. This CDR3 is built from 15 residues. Germline-derived CDR1 and CDR2 are MNHNY and SVGAGI (reference sequence). The V and J ends lost 2 bases and 2 bases respectively, with 10 bases between them. The CDR3 sequence: CASSYPDTRNQPQHF. In DNA, the CDR3 is TGTGCCAGCAGTTACCCCGACACGCGCAATCAGCCCCAGCATTTT.